Following are 8 T cell receptor beta chains from one sample sequenced in a study of shared clonotypes between healthy human individuals. Produced via immunoSEQ multiplex PCR; TCRdb's table is partial and in-frame only. The sample yields millions of clones, more than 80% seen once. The material sequenced was naive CD4+ T cells sorted from blood. Subset reported: CD45RA+ positively selected. These TCRs come from a man between 18 and 29 years old in good health.

The chain carries TRBV7-8 and TRBJ1-2, with TRBD1 matching 9 bases. Germline assignment: CDR1 SGHVS and CDR2 FQNEAQ. The CDR3 contains 16 residues. The junction had 15 bases not matched to a gene; V was cut back by 5 bases and J by 8 bases. In DNA, the CDR3 is TGTGCCAGCAGCCCAGCCGGGACAGGGATCAGCGACGGCTACACCTTC. Residues: CASSPAGTGISDGYTF.

This chain uses TRBV2 with TRBJ2-1, with D perhaps matching TRBD2 (7 bases). This CDR3 is built from 14 residues. The V end lost 7 bases, the J end lost 12 bases, and 22 bases lay between the germline ends. Germline V gives CDR1 SNHLY, CDR2 FYNNEI. DNA of the CDR3: TGTGCCAGCACTTCCCGGGCCGGGGGGCCGGGGCAGTTCTTC. Protein sequence: CASTSRAGGPGQFF.

The chain has TRBV6-5 and TRBJ2-7; D is ambiguous. Between the trimmed V and J ends, which lost 4 bases and 1 base, there was a span of 17 bases. The CDR3 is 16 residues long. Germline CDR1 is MNHEY and CDR2 is SVGAGI. CDR3 sequence reads: CASSFQWAESSYEQYF. CDR3 in DNA: TGTGCCAGCAGTTTCCAGTGGGCGGAAAGTTCCTACGAGCAGTACTTC.

The chain employs TRBV7-9 and TRBJ1-1, with D hard to call. Germline CDR1 SEHNR, CDR2 FQNEAQ (reference sequence). Between the trimmed V and J ends, which lost 3 bases and 0 bases, there was a span of 8 bases. This CDR3 has 14 amino acids. The CDR3 loop reads CASSFQEMNTEAFF. The CDR3 DNA reads as TGTGCCAGCAGCTTCCAGGAAATGAACACTGAAGCTTTCTTT.

The chain recombines TRBV5-6 with TRBJ1-4, with D possibly being TRBD1 (5 bases). This CDR3 comprises 15 residues. V dropped 4 bases and J dropped 2 bases, with 12 bases sitting between them. Germline-derived CDR1 and CDR2 are SGHDT and YYEEEE. Here the CDR3 DNA reads TGTGCCAGCAGCACCTCAGGGTTCACTAATGAAAAACTGTTTTTT. Its protein product is CASSTSGFTNEKLFF.

The chain carries TRBV30 and TRBJ2-2, with a possible D match to TRBD2 (6 bases). V lost 7 bases to trimming and J lost 0 bases, with 12 bases between them. CDR1 is GTSNPN and CDR2 is SVGIG in the germline V gene (reference sequence). The CDR3 totals 14 residues. CDR3 protein: CALREVANTGELFF. The CDR3, as DNA: TGTGCCTTAAGGGAGGTCGCGAACACCGGGGAGCTGTTTTTT.

Worth noting for this clone: This sample also contains other DNA sequences that code for the same CDR3. J is TRBJ2-7 and V is TRBV2, with D maybe TRBD1 (5 bases). Trimming removed 6 bases at V and 1 base at J, with 7 bases between. The CDR3 runs to 12 residues. Germline V CDR1 and CDR2: SNHLY, FYNNEI. CDR3: CASRQGSYEQYF. In DNA, the CDR3 is TGTGCCAGCAGGCAGGGATCCTACGAGCAGTACTTC.

The chain is built from TRBV30 and TRBJ2-5; D unclear. Germline V lookup: CDR1 GTSNPN, CDR2 SVGIG (reference sequence). Between the trimmed V and J ends, which lost 0 bases and 7 bases, there was a span of 12 bases. The CDR3 covers 13 residues. This CDR3 is CAWSVQGPGTQYF. In DNA form, the CDR3 reads TGTGCCTGGAGTGTACAAGGCCCAGGGACCCAGTACTTC.